One sample yielded the 4 T cell receptor beta chains listed below, sequenced in a study of cytomegalovirus exposure and HLA in healthy donors. Primers included in the PCR were 60 Vbeta and 13 Jbeta primers. Sequenced by immunoSEQ multiplex PCR; TCRdb stores in-frame clones only, minus some. The table lists some 170,000 clones, around 79% of them singletons. The sequencing sample was made of PBMCs. These receptors were taken from a man aged 40-55 years in good health and CMV-seropositive.

Of note for this clone: Within the sample, other DNA sequences also encode this same CDR3. V is TRBV4-2 and J is TRBJ2-1; 11 nucleotides match TRBD2. The CDR3 runs to 16 residues. Germline V lookup: CDR1 LGHNA, CDR2 YNFKEQ. V lost 0 bases, J lost 3 bases, and 1 base stayed unmatched. The CDR3 protein is CASSQDGLAGYNEQFF. The CDR3 nucleotides read TGTGCCAGCAGCCAAGATGGACTAGCGGGCTACAATGAGCAGTTCTTC.

V gene TRBV19 combines with J gene TRBJ1-1; D perhaps matches TRBD1 (6 bases). Germline values: CDR1 LNHDA, CDR2 SQIVND (reference sequence). The V and J ends lost 7 bases and 1 base respectively, with 10 bases between them. The CDR3 sequence is 13 residues long. DNA for the CDR3: TGTGCCAGTATCCCGGACAGGAACACTGAAGCTTTCTTT. Translation gives CASIPDRNTEAFF. Full variable domain (remainder filled in from reference TRBV19 and TRBJ1-1): DGGITQSPKYLFRKEGQNVTLSCEQNLNHDAMYWYRQDPGQGLRLIYYSQIVNDFQKGDIAEGYSVSREKKESFPLTVTSAQKNPTAFYLCASIPDRNTEAFFGQGTRLTVV.

This chain uses TRBV19 with TRBJ2-1; 9 bases fit TRBD1. Unmatched junction bases numbered 12, after V lost 0 bases and J lost 15 bases. Germline CDR1 is LNHDA and CDR2 is SQIVND (reference sequence). The CDR3 is made up of 15 amino acids. CDR3 DNA sequence: TGTGCCAGTAGTATAGAGGGACAGGGTCCTCCTCAGCTGTTCTTC. Amino acid sequence: CASSIEGQGPPQLFF.

The V and J genes are TRBV13 and TRBJ2-5; D is perhaps TRBD1 (6 bases). The CDR3 contains 14 residues. The germline V gene has CDR1 PRHDT and CDR2 FYEKMQ (reference sequence). V shed 8 bases and J shed 0 bases, with 13 bases lying between them. In DNA, the CDR3 is TGTGCCAGCGGGGGCCGCCCAAACCAAGAGACCCAGTACTTC. This translates into CASGGRPNQETQYF.